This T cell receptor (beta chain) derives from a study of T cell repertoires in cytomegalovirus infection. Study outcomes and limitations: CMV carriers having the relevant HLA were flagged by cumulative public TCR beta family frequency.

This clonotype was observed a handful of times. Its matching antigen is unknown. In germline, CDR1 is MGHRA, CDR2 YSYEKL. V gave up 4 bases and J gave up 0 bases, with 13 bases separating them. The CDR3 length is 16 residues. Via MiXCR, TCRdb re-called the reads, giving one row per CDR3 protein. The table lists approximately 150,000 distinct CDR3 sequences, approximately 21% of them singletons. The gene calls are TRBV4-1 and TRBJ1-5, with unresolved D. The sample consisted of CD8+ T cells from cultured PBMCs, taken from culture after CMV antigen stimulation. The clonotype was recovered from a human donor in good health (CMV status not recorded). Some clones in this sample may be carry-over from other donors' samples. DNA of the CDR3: TGCGCCAGCAGCCGGACGGAAGGAGATAGCAATCAGCCCCAGCATTTT. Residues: CASSRTEGDSNQPQHF.